This TCR beta chain is drawn from a study of OX40 agonist ivuxolimab in advanced cancers. In terms of the full investigation: Ivuxolimab, which targeted the costimulatory receptor OX40 (CD134), was an agonistic, fully human IgG2 monoclonal antibody. Intravenous ivuxolimab was administered to patients every 2 weeks at six dose levels: 0.01, 0.1, 0.3, 1.5, 3 and 10 mg/kg. Of the approximately 54 patients in dose escalation, approximately 20 had hepatocellular carcinoma, about 15 had melanoma, 9 had renal cell carcinoma and 9 had head and neck cancer. In the dose-escalation cohort, approximately 82% of patients were male, and the mean age was approximately 60 years, with a range of roughly 23 to 85. Prior anti-PD-1, anti-PD-L1 or anti-CTLA-4 therapy was permitted, and checkpoint inhibitors had been received by 40% to 50% of dose-escalation patients. Partial responses occurred in three dose-escalation patients: two with cutaneous melanoma and one with hepatocellular carcinoma. The purpose of peripheral TCRbeta sequencing was to test whether ivuxolimab changed TCR sequence diversity and led to clonal T-cell expansion. The paper covers the monotherapy dose-escalation part of the phase I ivuxolimab trial, which included N of about 56 patients.

Genomic DNA was isolated from the sorted cells so that the TCRbeta CDR3 region could be sequenced. TCRbeta CDR3 regions were sequenced using the immunoSEQ Assay. Entries here come from immuneACCESS through TCRdb and include only in-frame sequences with V and J called. Some clones fail to appear in such tables; in the studies checked, an unresolved V gene covers under half of the shortfall, and the cause of the remainder is unknown. This sample is represented by more than 70,000 clones; over 75% of them were singletons. The ten most abundant clones make up around 5% of the sample. This clone has a single count. Its antigen target is currently unknown. One base away there is no much larger clone; base qualities are not given. Paper-wide results and their limitations: On average, CD8+ T cells showed more expanded clones than CD4+ T cells after ivuxolimab. At doses of 0.1 to 3.0 mg/kg, clonal expansion of both CD4+ and CD8+ blood T cells was observed from baseline to week 6. Low levels of normalized T-cell clonal expansion were also seen in some patients who did not respond. Which antigens the clonally expanded peripheral T cells were specific for was not determined. Partial responders in the 0.1-3.0 mg/kg groups had among the lowest normalized peripheral clonal expansion, especially among CD8+ T cells.

Patients with a history of autoimmune disease or receiving systemic immunosuppression were excluded from the trial. Peripheral blood for TCR sequencing was collected from all dose cohorts at baseline, on cycle 4 day 1, and on cycle 7 day 1. The samples were taken from a phase I, first-in-human, multicenter, open-label dose-escalation trial of ivuxolimab. The trial enrolled adults with locally advanced or metastatic head and neck squamous cell, hepatocellular, melanoma or renal cell carcinoma. Before TCR sequencing, CD4+ T cells and CD8+ T cells were sorted from peripheral blood as separate populations. The material was CD4+ or CD8+ T cells sorted from blood, obtained in a trial of the OX40 agonist ivuxolimab. This receptor was obtained from an adult with an advanced solid tumor such as melanoma, head and neck, liver or kidney cancer.

The CDR3 in this case is CASSAGQVYYGYTF. The nucleotide sequence is TGTGCCAGCAGCGCCGGACAGGTCTACTATGGCTACACCTTC. The sequence links TRBV6-5 to TRBJ1-2, and TRBD1 aligns with 7 junction nucleotides. Trimming accounts for 6 bases at V and 3 bases at J, while the number of junction bases matched to no gene is 7. Measured from the cysteine to the phenylalanine, the CDR3 is 14 residues long. Only the CDR3 region is kept as DNA, spanning 42 bases read in frame from base 1. The germline V gene gives CDR1 as MNHEY and CDR2 as SVGAGI.